This T cell receptor beta chain was documented in a study of T and B cells in COVID-19 patients. The wider study: Peripheral blood came from COVID-19 patients with active infection or after recovery. Of 20 active-infection patients, 12 were critically ill with mechanical ventilation or extracorporeal membrane oxygenation. General study points: No sequencing was yet done of CD4+, regulatory or CD8+ subsets, or of SARS-CoV-2-responsive or tetramer+ sorted cells.

TRB was amplified from about 260-540 ng of blood genomic DNA. As concerns this clonotype: Its antigen is still unknown.

CDR3 size: 15 residues. Germline values: CDR1 KGHDR, CDR2 SFDVKD. Trimming took off 5 bases at V and 5 bases at J, with 14 bases between the two ends. Multiplex PCR with BIOMED2 TRB-A/B primer pools amplified TRB rearrangements. TCRdb called the multiplex PCR reads again in MiXCR, with one record for every CDR3 protein. The sample records nearly 15,000 distinct CDR3 sequences, around 30% being singletons. The chain has TRBV24-1 and TRBJ2-2, with a tentative D call TRBD1 (6 bases). Sequenced input: blood. The receptor was isolated from a human donor who had recovered from COVID-19. CDR3 DNA: TGTGCCACCAGTGGAGGACAGCCACAGACCGGGGAGCTGTTTTTT. It encodes CATSGGQPQTGELFF.